This TCR beta chain is from a study of CDR3 diversity in severe acne. The ends were cut back, 4 bases at V and 0 bases at J, with 13 bases in the middle. The CDR3 is 17 amino acids. Germline V gene lookup returns CDR1 SGHDN and CDR2 FVKESK. TCRdb called the PCR reads again in MiXCR, with one record for every CDR3 protein. Among some 90,000 distinct CDR3 sequences listed, under 55% were seen once. Sequencing was carried out using blood. The V gene is TRBV14, the J gene TRBJ2-6; D is ambiguous. This clonotype was sampled from a male donor with severe acne vulgaris. As DNA, the CDR3 is TGTGCCAGCAGCCCCCGATTAAGGGTCTCTGGGGCCAACGTCCTGACTTTC. It encodes CASSPRLRVSGANVLTF.